These 11 T cell receptor beta chains originate from one sample sequenced in a study of neurological immune-mediated disorders. TCRdb reanalysed the 5' RACE reads using MiXCR and keeps one entry per CDR3 protein. The data contain roughly 71,000 distinct CDR3 sequences, around 4.2% of them singletons. The sequenced sample consisted of PBMCs. Receptor source: a man aged 25-40 years with multiple sclerosis.

This clonotype was counted only a few times. The V gene is TRBV7-6, the J gene TRBJ2-5; D uncertain. CDR3 size: 12 residues. Trimming left V 5 bases short and J 1 base short, with 5 bases between. Per the germline V gene, CDR1 is SGHVS and CDR2 is FNYEAQ. CDR3 coding DNA: TGTGCCAGCAGCCCGACCCAAGAGACCCAGTACTTC. Protein product: CASSPTQETQYF.

This clonotype is classed as medium-sized. The V and J genes are TRBV7-9 and TRBJ2-5, with D possibly matching TRBD1 (5 bases). Deletions cut 3 bases from V and 4 bases from J, with 18 bases between. The CDR3 covers 16 residues. Looked up from germline, CDR1 is SEHNR and CDR2 is FQNEAQ (reference sequence). CDR3 bases: TGTGCCAGCAGCTTGGCCCCGCAGGGCGTAGGAGAGACCCAGTACTTC. This encodes CASSLAPQGVGETQYF.

This clonotype was recorded many times. The chain employs TRBV7-8 and TRBJ1-2; D not resolved. This CDR3 region has 14 residues. Germline CDR1 is SGHVS and CDR2 is FQNEAQ. V gave up 3 bases and J gave up 3 bases, with 11 bases separating them. The CDR3 DNA reads as TGTGCCAGCAGCTTTGGCCCTCGGTACTATGGCTACACCTTC. As protein: CASSFGPRYYGYTF.

This clonotype was picked up many times. The chain recombines TRBV20-1 with TRBJ2-5; 8 positions agree with TRBD1. V was clipped by 0 bases and J by 5 bases; unmatched bases: 2. The CDR3 totals 13 residues. Per germline, CDR1 DFQATT and CDR2 SNEGSKA (reference sequence). The CDR3 coding sequence is TGCAGTGCTAGAGATCCAGGGGGCGAGACCCAGTACTTC. Encoded protein: CSARDPGGETQYF.

This clonotype has ten or more counts. The chain combines TRBV20-1 with TRBJ2-5; 9 bases line up with TRBD2. There are 12 residues in the CDR3. V shed 8 bases, J shed 5 bases, and the junction held 6 bases outside the gene matches. Germline values: CDR1 DFQATT, CDR2 SNEGSKA (reference sequence). CDR3 in amino acids: CSSGAGGETQYF. For the CDR3, the DNA is TGCAGTTCCGGGGCGGGGGGGGAGACCCAGTACTTC.

Ten or more counts support this clonotype. This chain links TRBV7-3 with TRBJ2-1, with no clear D. CDR3 length: 15 amino acids. CDR1 and CDR2 (germline): SGHTA, FQGTGA. Trimming took 5 bases from V and 0 from J, leaving 11 bases between them. CDR3 sequence (DNA): TGTGCCAGCAGCCTAATGGGGAACTCCTACAATGAGCAGTTCTTC. Translated, it gives CASSLMGNSYNEQFF.

There are many counts of this clonotype. The chain employs TRBV20-1 and TRBJ1-5; 9 bases map to TRBD1. This CDR3 comprises 15 residues. The germline CDR1 and CDR2 sequences are DFQATT and SNEGSKA (reference sequence). Losses at the gene ends were 3 bases for V and 2 bases for J; bases not matched to a gene: 5. The DNA for the CDR3 is TGCAGTGCTAGGGAACAGGGGGCCGGCAATCAGCCCCAGCATTTT. Its translation is CSAREQGAGNQPQHF.

A few counts support this clonotype. This chain links TRBV5-1 with TRBJ1-1; D is unclear. The CDR3 covers 13 residues. The germline V gene has CDR1 SGHRS and CDR2 YFSETQ. The V and J ends lost 7 bases and 4 bases respectively, with 14 bases between them. The CDR3 protein is CASGPKGSTEAFF. The CDR3 region has the DNA TGCGCCAGCGGCCCAAAGGGATCCACTGAAGCTTTCTTT.

This clonotype was picked up many times. V is TRBV7-8 and J is TRBJ2-6; a possible D gene is TRBD2 (6 bases). V lost 1 base and J 4 bases, leaving 14 bases between the germline ends. The CDR3 totals 17 residues. CDR1 SGHVS and CDR2 FQNEAQ come from the germline V gene. For the CDR3, the DNA is TGTGCCAGCAGCTTAGGGGAGGACGCTTCAGGGGCCAACGTCCTGACTTTC. Translation: CASSLGEDASGANVLTF.

This clonotype was observed many times. This chain links TRBV4-1 with TRBJ2-2; D perhaps matches TRBD1 (5 bases). The CDR3 consists of 16 residues. Trimming removed 5 bases from V and 1 base from J, with 14 bases in between. Germline CDR1 is MGHRA and CDR2 is YSYEKL. The DNA for the CDR3 is TGCGCCAGCAGCTCAATTGGACACAAGAACACCGGGGAGCTGTTTTTT. Amino acid sequence: CASSSIGHKNTGELFF.

This clonotype was observed many times. This chain links TRBV7-2 with TRBJ2-7, with D uncertain. The germline V and J ends were trimmed by 2 bases and 0 bases, with 8 bases remaining between them. Per germline, CDR1 SGHTA and CDR2 FQGNSA. The CDR3 sequence is 14 residues long. The CDR3 region is CASSLPQSSYEQYF. CDR3 DNA sequence: TGTGCCAGCAGCTTACCCCAGAGCTCCTACGAGCAGTACTTC. Together with reference TRBV7-2 and TRBJ2-7, the CDR3 gives the full variable domain: GAGVSQSPSNKVTEKGKDVELRCDPISGHTALYWYRQSLGQGLEFLIYFQGNSAPDKSGLPSDRFSAERTGGSVSTLTIQRTQQEDSAVYLCASSLPQSSYEQYFGPGTRLTVT.